What follows are 8 T cell receptor beta chains derived from one specimen sequenced in a study of blood T cell repertoires in COVID-19. Only in-frame clones appear in the TCRdb table, and some are missing; sequencing was by immunoSEQ multiplex PCR. There are a few hundred thousand clones in the sample; over 75% occur only once, and 10% lies in the top ten. Sequences were obtained from peripheral blood. The receptors here all came from a young woman with COVID-19, enrolled during active disease.

The J gene is TRBJ2-3, the V gene TRBV6-2 or TRBV6-3, with a possible D match to TRBD1 (5 bases). Germline loops: CDR1 MNHEY, CDR2 SVGEGT. Trimming pared 4 bases from V and 8 bases from J, leaving 10 bases between. CDR3 size: 12 residues. CDR3 sequence: CASSFEGVTQYF. CDR3 coding DNA: TGTGCCAGCAGTTTCGAAGGGGTTACGCAGTATTTT.

Only a few counts were recorded for this clone. The CDR3, as DNA: TGCGCCAGCAGCCAAGATCTCGCGAATCAGCCCCAGCATTTT. It codes for CASSQDLANQPQHF. The chain employs TRBV4-1 and TRBJ1-5; D not resolved. CDR3 length: 14 amino acids. V was clipped by 0 bases and J by 4 bases, with 7 bases between them. The germline CDR1 and CDR2 sequences are MGHRA and YSYEKL.

The genes are TRBV28 and TRBJ2-2, with D maybe TRBD2 (6 bases). Germline CDR1 is MDHEN and CDR2 is SYDVKM. This CDR3 comprises 16 residues. Trimming pared 2 bases from V and 0 bases from J, leaving 10 bases between. CDR3 loop: CASSLAGWANTGELFF. CDR3 sequence (DNA): TGTGCCAGCAGTTTAGCGGGATGGGCGAACACCGGGGAGCTGTTTTTT.

This rearrangement joins TRBV5-1 to TRBJ2-1, with D possibly being TRBD2 (6 bases). The CDR3 is 12 residues long. Per the germline V gene, CDR1 is SGHRS and CDR2 is YFSETQ. V was clipped by 0 bases and J by 10 bases, with 8 bases between them. CDR3 sequence (DNA): TGCGCCAGCAGCTTGGGACGGGGGGAGCAGTTCTTC. It yields the protein CASSLGRGEQFF.

This chain links TRBV6-6 with TRBJ1-1, with D unresolved. The V and J ends lost 4 bases and 7 bases respectively, with 13 bases between them. The germline V gene has CDR1 MNHNY and CDR2 SVGAGI (reference sequence). The CDR3 sequence is 13 residues long. This CDR3 reads CASSSDGGLEAFF. The DNA of the CDR3 is TGTGCCAGCAGTTCAGACGGTGGGCTTGAAGCTTTCTTT.

J is TRBJ2-3 and V is TRBV18, with 9 bases identical to TRBD1. The ends lost 3 bases at V and 4 bases at J; junction bases unmatched: 2. Germline CDR1 KGHSH, CDR2 LQKENI. The CDR3 length is 14 residues. CDR3: CASSPGQGADTQYF. CDR3 nucleotides: TGTGCCAGCTCACCGGGACAGGGTGCAGATACGCAGTATTTT.

This clone has only a few counts. The chain recombines TRBV6-5 with TRBJ1-6; D gene uncertain. Looked up from germline, CDR1 is MNHEY and CDR2 is SVGAGI. V lost 4 bases and J 7 bases, leaving 2 bases between the germline ends. The CDR3 totals 11 residues. For the CDR3, the DNA is TGTGCCAGCAGTTCAAATTCACCCCTCCACTTT. Encoded protein: CASSSNSPLHF.

The chain is built from TRBV5-1 and TRBJ2-5; D may be TRBD2 (6 bases). The germline V gene encodes CDR1 SGHRS and CDR2 YFSETQ. The CDR3 is 16 amino acids. Trimming shortened V by 0 bases and J by 2 bases, and 14 bases separated the two germline ends. Here the CDR3 reads CASSLGPLARQETQYF. The CDR3 region has the DNA TGCGCCAGCAGCTTGGGGCCCCTAGCGAGGCAAGAGACCCAGTACTTC.